The 5 T cell receptor beta chains below were found in one sample sequenced in a study of blood T cell repertoires in COVID-19. The table came from immunoSEQ multiplex PCR; TCRdb's copy has only in-frame clones and leaves some out. The table shows tens of thousands of clones, with roughly 83% occurring only once. The sample consisted of peripheral blood. These TCRs come from a human donor in a cohort sampled during active COVID-19.

This chain uses TRBV18 with TRBJ1-5; D perhaps matches TRBD1 (5 bases). Germline assignment: CDR1 KGHSH and CDR2 LQKENI. V shed 6 bases and J shed 1 base, with 13 bases lying between them. CDR3 length equals 15 residues. CDR3 nucleotides: TGTGCCAGCTCCGGGGGGTTGCGGAGCAATCAGCCCCAGCATTTT. It specifies CASSGGLRSNQPQHF.

This chain links TRBV3-1 (or the pseudogene TRBV3-2) with TRBJ2-2, with 9 bases identical to TRBD2. The CDR3 is 17 amino acids. V shed 0 bases and J 3 bases; nucleotides not matched to a gene: 5. Per germline, CDR1 LGHDT and CDR2 YNNKEL (reference sequence). CDR3 residues: CASSQDGGLAYTGELFF. The CDR3 coding sequence is TGTGCCAGCAGCCAAGATGGGGGACTAGCATACACCGGGGAGCTGTTTTTT.

The V gene is TRBV4-3, the J gene TRBJ2-3, with 7 bases aligning to TRBD2. J gave up 5 bases and V 0 bases, and 11 bases lay outside the gene matches. The CDR3 has 17 amino acids. The germline V gene has CDR1 LGHNA and CDR2 YSLEER. Written as DNA, the CDR3 is TGCGCCAGCAGCCAAGATAGAGGGGCTGCGGGAGTAGATACGCAGTATTTT. Translating it yields CASSQDRGAAGVDTQYF.

The chain carries TRBV7-9 and TRBJ1-2; D may be TRBD1 (6 bases). The CDR3 loop spans 14 amino acids. Trimming took 5 bases from V and 5 from J, leaving 15 bases between them. CDR1 SEHNR and CDR2 FQNEAQ come from the germline V gene (reference sequence). CDR3 region: CASSQPTGAYGYTF. The CDR3 coding sequence is TGTGCCAGCAGCCAACCGACAGGCGCGTATGGCTACACCTTC. Supplemented by reference TRBV7-9 and TRBJ1-2, the full variable domain reads DTGVSQNPRHKITKRGQNVTFRCDPISEHNRLYWYRQTLGQGPEFLTYFQNEAQLEKSRLLSDRFSAERPKGSFSTLEIQRTEQGDSAMYLCASSQPTGAYGYTFGSGTRLTVV.

There are a few counts of this clone. The rearrangement uses TRBV2 and TRBJ1-1, with 8 bases identical to TRBD1. Per germline, CDR1 SNHLY and CDR2 FYNNEI. Trimming removed 4 bases from V and 6 bases from J; junction bases left unmatched: 10. This CDR3 comprises 15 residues. The CDR3 protein is CASSVGSGGLPEAFF. The CDR3 region has the DNA TGTGCCAGCAGTGTTGGATCAGGGGGCTTACCTGAAGCTTTCTTT.